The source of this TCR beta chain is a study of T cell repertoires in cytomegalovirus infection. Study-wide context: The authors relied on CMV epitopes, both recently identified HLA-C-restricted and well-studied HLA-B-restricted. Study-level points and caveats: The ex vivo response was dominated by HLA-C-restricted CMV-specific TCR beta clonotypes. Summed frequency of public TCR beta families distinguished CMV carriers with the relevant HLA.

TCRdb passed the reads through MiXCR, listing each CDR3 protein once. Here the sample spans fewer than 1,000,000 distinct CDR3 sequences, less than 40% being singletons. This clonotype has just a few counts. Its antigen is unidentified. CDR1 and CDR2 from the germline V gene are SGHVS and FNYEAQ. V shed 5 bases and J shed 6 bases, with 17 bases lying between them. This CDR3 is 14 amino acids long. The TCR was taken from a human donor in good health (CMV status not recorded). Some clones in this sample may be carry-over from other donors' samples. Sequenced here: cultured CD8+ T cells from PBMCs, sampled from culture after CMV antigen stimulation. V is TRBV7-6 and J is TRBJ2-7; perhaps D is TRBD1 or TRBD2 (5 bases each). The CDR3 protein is CASSTGAMGSEQYF. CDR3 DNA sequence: TGTGCCAGCAGCACCGGGGCAATGGGATCCGAGCAGTACTTC.